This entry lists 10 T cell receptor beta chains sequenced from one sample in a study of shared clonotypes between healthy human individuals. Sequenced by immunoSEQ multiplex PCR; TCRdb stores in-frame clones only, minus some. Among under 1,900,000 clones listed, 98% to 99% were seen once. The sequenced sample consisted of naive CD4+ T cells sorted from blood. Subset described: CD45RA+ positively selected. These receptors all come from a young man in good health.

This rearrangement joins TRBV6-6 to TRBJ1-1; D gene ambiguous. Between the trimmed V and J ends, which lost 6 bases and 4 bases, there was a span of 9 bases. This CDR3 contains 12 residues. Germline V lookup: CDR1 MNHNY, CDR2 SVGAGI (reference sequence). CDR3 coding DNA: TGTGCCAGCAGCTCTGACTTCACTGAAGCTTTCTTT. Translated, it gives CASSSDFTEAFF.

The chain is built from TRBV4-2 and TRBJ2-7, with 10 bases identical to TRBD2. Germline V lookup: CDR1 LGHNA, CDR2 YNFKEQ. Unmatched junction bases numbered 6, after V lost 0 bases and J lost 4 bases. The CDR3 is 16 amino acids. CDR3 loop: CASSQEWTSGVYEQYF. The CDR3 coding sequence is TGTGCCAGCAGCCAAGAGTGGACTAGCGGAGTATACGAGCAGTACTTC.

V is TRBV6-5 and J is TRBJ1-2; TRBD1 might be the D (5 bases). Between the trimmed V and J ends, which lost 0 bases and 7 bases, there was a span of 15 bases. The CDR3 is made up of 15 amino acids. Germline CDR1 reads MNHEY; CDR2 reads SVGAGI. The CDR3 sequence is CASSYSIGQLVGYTF. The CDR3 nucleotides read TGTGCCAGCAGTTACTCGATAGGACAATTGGTTGGCTACACCTTC.

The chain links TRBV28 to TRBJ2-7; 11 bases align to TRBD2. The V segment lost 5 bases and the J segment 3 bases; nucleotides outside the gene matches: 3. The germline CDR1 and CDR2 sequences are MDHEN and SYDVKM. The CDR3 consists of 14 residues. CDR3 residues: CASSPGTSGYEQYF. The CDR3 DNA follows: TGTGCCAGCAGTCCCGGGACTAGCGGCTACGAGCAGTACTTC.

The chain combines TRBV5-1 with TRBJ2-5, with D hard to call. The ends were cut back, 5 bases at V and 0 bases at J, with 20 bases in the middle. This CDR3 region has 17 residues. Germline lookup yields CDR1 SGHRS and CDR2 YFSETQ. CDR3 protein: CASSSGQADLYQETQYF. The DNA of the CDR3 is TGCGCCAGCAGTTCTGGGCAGGCTGATTTGTACCAAGAGACCCAGTACTTC.

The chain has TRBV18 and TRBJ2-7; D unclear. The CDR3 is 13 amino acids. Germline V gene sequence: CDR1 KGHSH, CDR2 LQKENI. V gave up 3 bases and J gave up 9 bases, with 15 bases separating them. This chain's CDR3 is CASSPDGTTGQYF. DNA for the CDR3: TGTGCCAGCTCACCGGACGGTACCACGGGGCAGTACTTC.

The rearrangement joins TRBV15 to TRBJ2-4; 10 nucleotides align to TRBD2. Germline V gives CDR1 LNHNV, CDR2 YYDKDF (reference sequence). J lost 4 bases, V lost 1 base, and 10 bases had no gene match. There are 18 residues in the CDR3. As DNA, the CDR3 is TGTGCCACCAGCAGAGGATGGGCTAGCGGGAGCTGGAAAAACATTCAGTACTTC. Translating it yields CATSRGWASGSWKNIQYF. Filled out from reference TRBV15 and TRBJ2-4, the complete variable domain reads DAMVIQNPRYQVTQFGKPVTLSCSQTLNHNVMYWYQQKSSQAPKLLFHYYDKDFNNEADTPDNFQSRRPNTSFCFLDIRSPGLGDTAMYLCATSRGWASGSWKNIQYFGAGTRLSVL.

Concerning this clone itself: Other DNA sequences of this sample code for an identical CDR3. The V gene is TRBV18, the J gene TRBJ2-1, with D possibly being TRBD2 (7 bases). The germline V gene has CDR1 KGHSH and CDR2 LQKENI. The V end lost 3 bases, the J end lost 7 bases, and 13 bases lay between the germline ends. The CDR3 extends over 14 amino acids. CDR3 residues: CASSPVGGPNEQFF. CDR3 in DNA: TGTGCCAGCTCACCGGTCGGGGGGCCAAATGAGCAGTTCTTC.

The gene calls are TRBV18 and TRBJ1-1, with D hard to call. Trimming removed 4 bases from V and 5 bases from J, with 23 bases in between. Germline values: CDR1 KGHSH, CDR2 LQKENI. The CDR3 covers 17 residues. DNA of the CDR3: TGTGCCAGCTCACAAGTGAGGGATAAGGGAGCGTATACTGAAGCTTTCTTT. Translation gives CASSQVRDKGAYTEAFF.

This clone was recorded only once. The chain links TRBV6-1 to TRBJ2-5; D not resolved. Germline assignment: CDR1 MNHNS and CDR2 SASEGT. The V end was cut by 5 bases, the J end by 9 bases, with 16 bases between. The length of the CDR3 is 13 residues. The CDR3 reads CASSPRTTVSQYF. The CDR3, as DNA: TGTGCCAGCAGTCCGCGTACCACAGTTTCCCAGTACTTC.